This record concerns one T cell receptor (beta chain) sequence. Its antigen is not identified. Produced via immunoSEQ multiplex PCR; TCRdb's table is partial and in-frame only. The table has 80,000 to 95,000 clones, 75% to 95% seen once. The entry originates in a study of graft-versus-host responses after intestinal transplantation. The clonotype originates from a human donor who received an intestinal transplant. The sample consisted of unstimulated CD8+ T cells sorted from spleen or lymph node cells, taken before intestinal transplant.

CDR3 region: CASSYITERITYGYTF. The DNA of the CDR3 is TGTGCCAGCAGTTACATAACAGAGAGAATTACTTATGGCTACACCTTC. The gene calls are TRBV6-5 and TRBJ1-2; D ambiguous. The CDR3 spans 16 residues. The germline gives CDR1 MNHEY, CDR2 SVGAGI. Trimming shortened V by 2 bases and J by 5 bases, and 18 bases separated the two germline ends.